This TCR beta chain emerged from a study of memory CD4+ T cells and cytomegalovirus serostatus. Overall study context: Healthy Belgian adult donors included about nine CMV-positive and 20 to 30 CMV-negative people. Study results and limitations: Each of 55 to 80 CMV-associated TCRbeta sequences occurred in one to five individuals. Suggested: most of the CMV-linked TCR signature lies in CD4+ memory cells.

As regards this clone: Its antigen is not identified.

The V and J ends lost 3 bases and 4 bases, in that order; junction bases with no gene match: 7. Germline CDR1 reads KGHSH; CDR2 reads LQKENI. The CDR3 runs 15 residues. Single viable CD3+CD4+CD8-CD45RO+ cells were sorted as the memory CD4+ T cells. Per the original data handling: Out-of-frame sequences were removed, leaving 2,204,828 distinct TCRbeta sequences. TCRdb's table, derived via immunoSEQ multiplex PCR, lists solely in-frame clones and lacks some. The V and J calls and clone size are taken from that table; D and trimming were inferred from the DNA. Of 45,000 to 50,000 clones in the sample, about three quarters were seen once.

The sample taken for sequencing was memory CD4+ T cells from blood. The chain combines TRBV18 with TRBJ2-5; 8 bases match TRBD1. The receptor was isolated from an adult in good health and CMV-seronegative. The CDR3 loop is CASSPRQGLGETQYF. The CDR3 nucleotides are TGTGCCAGCTCACCTAGACAGGGGCTGGGAGAGACCCAGTACTTC.